A selection of T cell receptor beta chains follows, all from one sample in a study of post-analysis software for immune sequencing data. MiXCR was run by TCRdb on the PCR reads, yielding one entry per CDR3 protein. The table lists 700,000 to 800,000 distinct CDR3 sequences, 25% to 30% of them singletons. The source material was blood. Receptors were obtained from a girl under 18 with multiple sclerosis. Both conserved end residues are part of each CDR3. Fields, in order: V gene, CDR3 length, clone size, J gene, D gene, CDR3 protein, CDR3 DNA. A D gene is named only where the DNA matches it firmly. The size of a clone is reported for some rows only, either as once, few or many, or as a class for expanded clones.

V: TRBV7-2; length: 12; size: few; J: TRBJ2-3; D: -; CDR3: CASSLQGYTQYF; DNA: TGTGCCAGCAGCCTACAGGGTTATACGCAGTATTTT
V: TRBV12-3/TRBV12-4; length: 15; size: few; J: TRBJ1-1; D: -; CDR3: CASSLAKGMNTEAFF; DNA: TGTGCCAGCAGTTTAGCTAAGGGGATGAACACTGAAGCTTTCTTT
V: TRBV5-6; length: 15; size: -; J: TRBJ2-1; D: -; CDR3: CASSLVQKAYNEQFF; DNA: TGTGCCAGCAGCTTGGTACAGAAGGCCTACAATGAGCAGTTCTTC
V: TRBV10-3; length: 17; size: few; J: TRBJ1-2; D: -; CDR3: CAISGPPRTRRLYGYTF; DNA: TGTGCCATCAGTGGTCCCCCCCGGACCAGAAGGCTCTATGGCTACACCTTC
V: TRBV27; length: 16; size: few; J: TRBJ2-3; D: TRBD2; CDR3: CASSFDRGEVIDTQYF; DNA: TGTGCCAGCAGTTTCGATCGGGGGGAGGTAATAGATACGCAGTATTTT
V: TRBV6-2/TRBV6-3; length: 14; size: -; J: TRBJ2-1; D: -; CDR3: CASSYSFPGSEQFF; DNA: TGTGCCAGCAGTTACTCGTTCCCGGGGAGTGAGCAGTTCTTC
V: TRBV5-5; length: 15; size: -; J: TRBJ1-2; D: -; CDR3: CASSAGNGGRIGYTF; DNA: TGTGCCAGCAGCGCGGGGAATGGGGGGCGTATTGGCTACACCTTC
V: TRBV7-9; length: 12; size: many; J: TRBJ2-7; D: -; CDR3: CASSLITGEQYF; DNA: TGTGCCAGCAGCTTAATAACGGGCGAGCAGTACTTC
V: TRBV4-3; length: 15; size: few; J: TRBJ1-1; D: TRBD1; CDR3: CASSQGTGPAYEAFF; DNA: TGCGCCAGCAGCCAAGGGACAGGTCCCGCATATGAAGCTTTCTTT
V: TRBV10-3; length: 14; size: -; J: TRBJ2-7; D: TRBD1; CDR3: CASRSRDRGHEQYF; DNA: TGTGCCAGCAGGAGCCGGGACAGGGGCCACGAGCAGTACTTC
V: TRBV11-2; length: 14; size: -; J: TRBJ1-4; D: -; CDR3: CASSLDPTGEKLFF; DNA: TGTGCCAGCAGCTTAGATCCAACGGGAGAAAAACTGTTTTTT
V: TRBV7-9; length: 14; size: -; J: TRBJ1-1; D: -; CDR3: CASSLEGGSTEAFF; DNA: TGTGCCAGCAGCTTAGAAGGAGGTAGTACTGAAGCTTTCTTT
V: TRBV29-1; length: 13; size: -; J: TRBJ2-7; D: -; CDR3: CSVEEQGPYEQYF; DNA: TGCAGCGTTGAAGAACAGGGACCCTACGAGCAGTACTTC
V: TRBV29-1; length: 13; size: few; J: TRBJ1-2; D: -; CDR3: CSVVLGLDYGYTF; DNA: TGCAGCGTCGTCCTAGGGCTGGACTATGGCTACACCTTC
V: TRBV5-8; length: 16; size: few; J: TRBJ1-4; D: TRBD1; CDR3: CASRRRGGRGTEKLFF; DNA: TGTGCCAGCCGCCGCCGAGGGGGCAGGGGGACTGAAAAACTGTTTTTT
V: TRBV11-1; length: 13; size: many; J: TRBJ1-5; D: -; CDR3: CASSTQGNQPQHF; DNA: TGTGCCAGCAGCACACAGGGTAATCAGCCCCAGCATTTT
V: TRBV6-2/TRBV6-3; length: 14; size: -; J: TRBJ1-5; D: -; CDR3: CASSYGKGDQPQHF; DNA: TGTGCCAGCAGTTACGGGAAGGGTGATCAGCCCCAGCATTTT
V: TRBV10-3; length: 15; size: many; J: TRBJ2-1; D: TRBD2; CDR3: CAISGSGRAPNEQFF; DNA: TGTGCCATCAGTGGAAGCGGGAGGGCGCCTAATGAGCAGTTCTTC
V: TRBV5-8; length: 14; size: -; J: TRBJ2-7; D: -; CDR3: CASSSLRRFYEQYF; DNA: TGTGCCAGCAGCTCCCTACGGCGCTTCTACGAGCAGTACTTC
V: TRBV28; length: 15; size: few; J: TRBJ2-7; D: TRBD1; CDR3: CASSSGQAYSYEQYF; DNA: TGTGCCAGCAGTTCCGGACAGGCTTACTCCTACGAGCAGTACTTC
V: TRBV14; length: 15; size: few; J: TRBJ2-1; D: TRBD2; CDR3: CASSPGTTFYNEQFF; DNA: TGTGCCAGCAGTCCGGGGACTACCTTCTACAATGAGCAGTTCTTC
V: TRBV28; length: 13; size: once; J: TRBJ2-3; D: TRBD2; CDR3: CASKLARTDAQYF; DNA: TGTGCCAGCAAACTAGCGCGCACAGATGCGCAGTATTTT
V: TRBV20-1; length: 17; size: -; J: TRBJ2-7; D: TRBD2; CDR3: CSARPLSGRGSVHEQYF; DNA: TGCAGTGCTAGGCCCCTGAGCGGGAGGGGGTCAGTCCACGAGCAGTACTTC
V: TRBV29-1; length: 15; size: few; J: TRBJ2-3; D: TRBD2; CDR3: CSGEGWSSSPDTQYF; DNA: TGCAGCGGGGAGGGGTGGAGTTCGAGTCCAGATACGCAGTATTTT
V: TRBV29-1; length: 12; size: many; J: TRBJ2-1; D: -; CDR3: CSPWDVHNEQFF; DNA: TGCAGCCCCTGGGACGTACACAATGAGCAGTTCTTC
V: TRBV5-1; length: 14; size: -; J: TRBJ1-6; D: -; CDR3: CASSPPGHYSPLHF; DNA: TGCGCCAGCAGCCCCCCGGGACACTATTCACCTCTCCACTTT
V: TRBV4-3; length: 17; size: -; J: TRBJ1-2; D: TRBD1; CDR3: CASSQDRSLQGDYGYTF; DNA: TGCGCCAGCAGCCAAGATCGGTCCCTACAGGGGGATTATGGCTACACCTTC
V: TRBV20-1; length: 14; size: -; J: TRBJ2-1; D: TRBD2; CDR3: CSARRLAFYNEQFF; DNA: TGCAGTGCTAGACGACTAGCGTTTTACAATGAGCAGTTCTTC
V: TRBV4-2; length: 15; size: -; J: TRBJ1-1; D: -; CDR3: CASSQDRRADTEAFF; DNA: TGTGCCAGCAGCCAAGATAGGCGGGCGGACACTGAAGCTTTCTTT
V: TRBV14; length: 16; size: few; J: TRBJ2-5; D: TRBD2; CDR3: CASSPLAGGIRETQYF; DNA: TGTGCCAGCAGCCCACTAGCGGGGGGGATAAGAGAGACCCAGTACTTC
V: TRBV12-3/TRBV12-4; length: 13; size: few; J: TRBJ1-2; D: -; CDR3: CASTGLESYGYTF; DNA: TGTGCCAGCACGGGCCTGGAATCTTATGGCTACACCTTC
V: TRBV7-2; length: 12; size: -; J: TRBJ1-1; D: -; CDR3: CASSLDWTEAFF; DNA: TGTGCCAGCAGCTTGGATTGGACAGAAGCTTTCTTT
V: TRBV20-1; length: 17; size: -; J: TRBJ2-1; D: TRBD2; CDR3: CSARALAAAHSYNEQFF; DNA: TGCAGTGCTAGAGCGCTAGCGGCCGCTCACTCCTACAATGAGCAGTTCTTC
V: TRBV4-3; length: 15; size: -; J: TRBJ2-5; D: TRBD2; CDR3: CASSHTARGRREQYF; DNA: TGCGCCAGCAGCCACACGGCGCGGGGCCGGCGGGAGCAGTACTTC
V: TRBV7-9; length: 15; size: -; J: TRBJ2-1; D: TRBD2; CDR3: CASSPLGLPSGEQFF; DNA: TGTGCCAGCAGCCCCCTGGGACTACCGAGTGGTGAGCAGTTCTTC
V: TRBV18; length: 14; size: few; J: TRBJ2-1; D: -; CDR3: CASSPPLRAGEQFF; DNA: TGTGCCAGCTCACCACCCTTACGGGCGGGGGAGCAGTTCTTC
V: TRBV14; length: 15; size: -; J: TRBJ2-1; D: TRBD2; CDR3: CASSRLAGGPVEQFF; DNA: TGTGCCAGCAGCCGACTAGCGGGGGGGCCGGTTGAGCAGTTCTTC
V: TRBV11-2; length: 16; size: -; J: TRBJ2-2; D: TRBD2; CDR3: CASSFGLASHGGELFF; DNA: TGTGCCAGCAGCTTCGGACTAGCGAGCCATGGCGGGGAGCTGTTTTTT
V: TRBV6-6; length: 15; size: -; J: TRBJ2-3; D: -; CDR3: CASSFIGSLTDTQYF; DNA: TGTGCCAGCAGTTTTATCGGGTCTCTCACAGATACGCAGTATTTT
V: TRBV3-1; length: 12; size: -; J: TRBJ2-5; D: -; CDR3: CASSHFQETQYF; DNA: TGTGCCAGCAGCCACTTCCAAGAGACCCAGTACTTC
V: TRBV28; length: 16; size: few; J: TRBJ2-3; D: TRBD2; CDR3: CASPPGLAGGTDTQYF; DNA: TGTGCCAGCCCCCCCGGACTAGCGGGAGGCACAGATACGCAGTATTTT
V: TRBV7-2; length: 15; size: -; J: TRBJ1-6; D: -; CDR3: CASSSEGLGLFTLHF; DNA: TGTGCCAGCAGCTCGGAGGGACTAGGATTATTCACCCTCCACTTT
V: TRBV29-1; length: 15; size: -; J: TRBJ2-3; D: -; CDR3: CSVEPRVMSTDTQYF; DNA: TGCAGCGTTGAACCCAGGGTTATGAGCACAGATACGCAGTATTTT
V: TRBV6-5; length: 13; size: -; J: TRBJ1-3; D: -; CDR3: CASLHSLGNTIYF; DNA: TGTGCCAGCCTGCACTCCCTTGGAAACACCATATATTTT
V: TRBV6-2/TRBV6-3; length: 15; size: -; J: TRBJ2-1; D: -; CDR3: CASSYSGSEGTEQFF; DNA: TGTGCCAGCAGTTACTCCGGGTCGGAGGGGACTGAGCAGTTCTTC